Below are 27 T cell receptor beta chains sequenced from a single sample in a study of cytomegalovirus exposure and HLA in healthy donors. Sequencing used immunoSEQ multiplex PCR; TCRdb keeps in-frame clones, though not all of them. The sample consists of under 140,000 clones, over 75% of them appearing once. The sample was PBMCs. All receptors come from a woman aged 25 to 39 in good health and CMV-seropositive.

The genes are TRBV6-4 and TRBJ2-1; D unresolved. The ends were cut back, 0 bases at V and 6 bases at J, with 9 bases in the middle. The CDR3 runs to 14 residues. The germline gives CDR1 MRHNA, CDR2 SNTAGT. In DNA, the CDR3 is TGTGCCAGCAGTGACTCAAGCGAAATCAATGAGCAGTTCTTC. This translates into CASSDSSEINEQFF.

The V and J genes are TRBV28 and TRBJ1-2; 7 bases agree with TRBD1. The J segment lost 2 bases and the V segment lost 4 bases, leaving 10 bases of the junction unmatched. The length of the CDR3 is 16 residues. Germline CDR1 is MDHEN and CDR2 is SYDVKM. This CDR3 is CASSYPKGQINYGYTF. CDR3 DNA: TGTGCCAGCAGTTACCCAAAGGGACAGATCAACTATGGCTACACCTTC.

This chain joins TRBV25-1 and TRBJ2-1; D might be TRBD2 (6 bases). The CDR3 totals 14 residues. Trimming removed 6 bases from V and 1 base from J, with 10 bases in between. Germline assignment: CDR1 MGHDK and CDR2 SYGVNS. DNA of the CDR3: TGTGCCAGCAGGGGGCTAGCGTCCTACAATGAGCAGTTCTTC. Translated, it gives CASRGLASYNEQFF.

Details on this clone: The junction does not match germline at one end; this may be a read error. The chain uses TRBV28 and TRBJ2-7; TRBD2 is a possible D gene (5 bases). This CDR3 comprises 15 residues. Germline-derived CDR1 and CDR2 are MDHEN and SYDVKM. The CDR3 region has the DNA TGTGCCAGCAGTCCCCCGCCAGGACTCTCCAACGAGCAGTACTTC. It yields the protein CASSPPPGLSNEQYF.

The chain carries TRBV27 and TRBJ2-1; D is possibly TRBD2 (6 bases). Per the germline V gene, CDR1 is MNHEY and CDR2 is SMNVEV (reference sequence). V dropped 3 bases and J dropped 4 bases, with 10 bases sitting between them. This CDR3 region has 14 residues. This CDR3 reads CASSLSGSYNEQFF. In nucleotides, the CDR3 is TGTGCCAGCAGTTTGAGCGGGTCTTACAATGAGCAGTTCTTC.

This chain links TRBV19 with TRBJ2-7, with D perhaps matching TRBD1 (7 bases). The ends were cut back, 1 base at V and 3 bases at J, with 10 bases in the middle. The CDR3 length is 14 residues. Germline V gene sequence: CDR1 LNHDA, CDR2 SQIVND (reference sequence). The CDR3 region is CASSIGGTDYEQYF. The CDR3, as DNA: TGTGCCAGTAGTATAGGCGGGACAGACTACGAGCAGTACTTC.

This chain uses TRBV19 with TRBJ1-3, with a weak D call TRBD1 (5 bases). Germline values: CDR1 LNHDA, CDR2 SQIVND (reference sequence). The CDR3 contains 16 residues. Trimming pared 5 bases from V and 0 bases from J, leaving 14 bases between. CDR3 residues: CASSGGTWSSGNTIYF. The CDR3 DNA sequence: TGTGCCAGTAGTGGAGGGACGTGGAGCTCTGGAAACACCATATATTTT.

This chain connects TRBV5-4 to TRBJ1-2; a possible D gene is TRBD1 (5 bases). V was pared by 0 bases and J by 6 bases, with 12 bases between. The CDR3 contains 14 residues. CDR1 is SGHNT, CDR2 YYREEE, per germline (reference sequence). The CDR3 DNA reads TGTGCCAGCAGCTTGGCCGTTTCAGGGAATGGCTACACCTTC. It translates to CASSLAVSGNGYTF.

This clone was picked up one time. The rearrangement joins TRBV14 to TRBJ1-1; D uncertain. CDR1 and CDR2 (germline): SGHDN, FVKESK. CDR3 length: 13 residues. V shed 5 bases and J shed 1 base, with 8 bases lying between them. CDR3 coding DNA: TGTGCCAGCAGCTTACTTGGGAACACTGAAGCTTTCTTT. Amino acid sequence: CASSLLGNTEAFF. Full variable domain (missing parts from reference TRBV14 and TRBJ1-1): EAGVTQFPSHSVIEKGQTVTLRCDPISGHDNLYWYRRVMGKEIKFLLHFVKESKQDESGMPNNRFLAERTGGTYSTLKVQPAELEDSGVYFCASSLLGNTEAFFGQGTRLTVV.

The CDR3 protein is CASSQEPPASGRYNEQFF. Here the CDR3 DNA reads TGCGCCAGCAGCCAAGAGCCCCCAGCTAGCGGGAGATACAATGAGCAGTTCTTC. The chain has TRBV4-1 and TRBJ2-1, with 10 bases that match TRBD2. The CDR3 sequence is 18 residues long. Germline CDR1 is MGHRA and CDR2 is YSYEKL. J lost 4 bases, V lost 0 bases, and 9 bases had no gene match.

The chain employs TRBV5-1 and TRBJ2-5, with 10 positions matching TRBD2. Germline assignment: CDR1 SGHRS and CDR2 YFSETQ. The junction had 7 bases not matched to a gene; V was cut back by 3 bases and J by 5 bases. This CDR3 region has 15 residues. CDR3 protein: CASSWALSGRETQYF. In nucleotides, the CDR3 is TGCGCCAGCAGCTGGGCCCTTAGCGGGAGGGAGACCCAGTACTTC.

J is TRBJ1-5 and V is TRBV30; TRBD1 might be the D (5 bases). V was cut by 0 bases and J by 4 bases, with 13 bases left in between. Germline CDR1 reads GTSNPN; CDR2 reads SVGIG (reference sequence). This CDR3 comprises 15 residues. The CDR3 DNA reads TGTGCCTGGAGTGTTGGGACTTTTGTAAATCAGCCCCAGCATTTT. As protein: CAWSVGTFVNQPQHF.

A remark on this clone: One end of the junction is discordant with germline, which a read error may explain. The V and J genes are TRBV9 and TRBJ1-5, with D tentatively TRBD1 (6 bases). This CDR3 is built from 13 residues. Per the germline V gene, CDR1 is SGDLS and CDR2 is YYNGEE. The CDR3 DNA sequence: TGCGGGCACAGGGCTCCCAGCAATCAGCCCCAGCATTTT. This codes for CGHRAPSNQPQHF.

The J gene is TRBJ2-3, the V gene TRBV11-2; 7 positions agree with TRBD1. This CDR3 region has 14 residues. Trimming cost V 1 base and J 5 bases; bases outside gene matches: 3. In germline, CDR1 is SGHAT, CDR2 FQNNGV. This CDR3 reads CASSLGRDRDTQYF. The CDR3 DNA is TGTGCCAGCAGCTTAGGAAGGGACAGAGATACGCAGTATTTT. Full variable domain (rest looked up from reference TRBV11-2 and TRBJ2-3): EAGVAQSPRYKIIEKRQSVAFWCNPISGHATLYWYQQILGQGPKLLIQFQNNGVVDDSQLPKDRFSAERLKGVDSTLKIQPAKLEDSAVYLCASSLGRDRDTQYFGPGTRLTVL.

This clone was seen more than once but under ten times. The chain joins TRBV25-1 to TRBJ2-6, with 9 bases fitting TRBD1. This CDR3 has 15 amino acids. CDR1 and CDR2 from the germline V gene are MGHDK and SYGVNS. V lost 6 bases and J lost 1; bases outside the gene matches: 1. The CDR3 coding sequence is TGTGCCAGCAGGGACAGGGGTTCTGGGGCCAACGTCCTGACTTTC. It specifies CASRDRGSGANVLTF.

The chain carries TRBV4-1 and TRBJ2-1; 7 positions match TRBD2. V was pared by 3 bases and J by 7 bases, with 12 bases of the junction left unmatched. The germline CDR1 and CDR2 sequences are MGHRA and YSYEKL. The CDR3 loop spans 16 amino acids. CDR3 amino acids: CASSQAGRSRRNEQFF. In nucleotides, the CDR3 is TGCGCCAGCAGCCAGGCCGGGAGGTCCCGGAGGAATGAGCAGTTCTTC.

This clone was picked up one time. The chain combines TRBV19 with TRBJ2-1, with 10 nucleotides matching TRBD1. This CDR3 is built from 15 residues. The junction had 5 bases not matched to a gene; V was cut back by 4 bases and J by 5 bases. Germline V gives CDR1 LNHDA, CDR2 SQIVND (reference sequence). In DNA, the CDR3 is TGTGCCAGTAGTAGGGGACAGGGGTCAAACAATGAGCAGTTCTTC. Encoded protein: CASSRGQGSNNEQFF.

The gene calls are TRBV7-2 and TRBJ2-1; D not resolved. Germline CDR1 is SGHTA and CDR2 is FQGNSA. The CDR3 sequence is 11 residues long. The V end was cut by 5 bases, the J end by 4 bases, with 3 bases between. This CDR3 is CASSPYNEQFF. The CDR3 nucleotides read TGTGCCAGCAGCCCTTACAATGAGCAGTTCTTC. Full variable domain (rest looked up from reference TRBV7-2 and TRBJ2-1): GAGVSQSPSNKVTEKGKDVELRCDPISGHTALYWYRQSLGQGLEFLIYFQGNSAPDKSGLPSDRFSAERTGGSVSTLTIQRTQQEDSAVYLCASSPYNEQFFGPGTRLTVL.

V is TRBV29-1 and J is TRBJ2-7, with TRBD1 matching over 7 bases. Unmatched junction bases numbered 3, after V lost 4 bases and J lost 6 bases. From germline, CDR1 is SQVTM and CDR2 ANQGSEA. The CDR3 spans 11 residues. The CDR3 spells CSVVTGREQYF. As DNA, the CDR3 is TGCAGCGTTGTGACAGGGCGCGAGCAGTACTTC.

J is TRBJ1-1 and V is TRBV7-9; 9 nucleotides match TRBD1. V trimming: 6 bases; J trimming: 1 base; junction bases outside the gene matches: 6. Germline CDR1 and CDR2: SEHNR and FQNEAQ (reference sequence). The CDR3 contains 15 residues. The CDR3 loop is CASSFGDRANTEAFF. CDR3 sequence (DNA): TGTGCCAGCAGTTTCGGGGACAGGGCGAACACTGAAGCTTTCTTT.

V is TRBV4-1 and J is TRBJ1-4; TRBD1 agrees at 11 bases. Per the germline V gene, CDR1 is MGHRA and CDR2 is YSYEKL. The V segment lost 3 bases and the J segment 10 bases; nucleotides outside the gene matches: 4. The CDR3 has 14 amino acids. The CDR3 DNA follows: TGCGCCAGCAGCCACACGGGACAGGGGGTAAAACTGTTTTTT. Protein product: CASSHTGQGVKLFF.

This chain uses TRBV15 with TRBJ2-1; tentatively, D is TRBD2 (6 bases). The CDR3 is 13 residues long. CDR1 is LNHNV and CDR2 is YYDKDF in the germline V gene (reference sequence). The ends were cut back, 1 base at V and 8 bases at J, with 9 bases in the middle. The chain's CDR3 is CATSRGEVHEQFF. The CDR3 DNA follows: TGTGCCACCAGCAGAGGGGAGGTCCATGAGCAGTTCTTC.

J is TRBJ1-4 and V is TRBV4-3; the D is unclear. Germline V gives CDR1 LGHNA, CDR2 YSLEER. The CDR3 has 16 residues. V dropped 4 bases and J dropped 7 bases, with 19 bases sitting between them. The CDR3, as DNA: TGCGCCAGCAGCCGGACGGAGGCACGATACGGTGAAAAACTGTTTTTT. Translation gives CASSRTEARYGEKLFF.

The genes are TRBV11-2 and TRBJ2-1; D is possibly TRBD2 (6 bases). From germline, CDR1 is SGHAT and CDR2 FQNNGV. The CDR3 runs 15 residues. V lost 5 bases, J lost 3 bases, and 14 bases lay in between. DNA for the CDR3: TGTGCCAGCAGCCCCTCGGGACTCAACTACAATGAGCAGTTCTTC. Protein product: CASSPSGLNYNEQFF.

V gene TRBV28 combines with J gene TRBJ1-5; tentatively, D is TRBD1 (5 bases). With 2 bases removed from V and 9 bases from J, the gap between germline ends came to 14 bases. Germline V lookup: CDR1 MDHEN, CDR2 SYDVKM. The CDR3 extends over 14 amino acids. The CDR3 nucleotides are TGTGCCAGCAGTTTAAGGCCAGGGCCCCTGCCCCAGCATTTT. It codes for CASSLRPGPLPQHF. The full variable domain, with the rest looked up from reference TRBV28 and TRBJ1-5, is DVKVTQSSRYLVKRTGEKVFLECVQDMDHENMFWYRQDPGLGLRLIYFSYDVKMKEKGDIPEGYSVSREKKERFSLILESASTNQTSMYLCASSLRPGPLPQHFGDGTRLSIL.

The chain links TRBV28 to TRBJ2-7; D is possibly TRBD2 (7 bases). Per the germline V gene, CDR1 is MDHEN and CDR2 is SYDVKM. Trimming stripped 8 bases from V and 7 bases from J, with 18 bases between. The CDR3 extends over 13 amino acids. In DNA, the CDR3 is TGTGCCAGCCTAGACAGGACGGGAGGAGAGCAGTACTTC. Translating it yields CASLDRTGGEQYF.

The chain couples TRBV7-3 to TRBJ2-1, with 7 bases identical to TRBD1. With V trimmed by 0 bases and J by 5 bases, 1 base remained unmatched. This CDR3 comprises 14 residues. CDR1 is SGHTA, CDR2 FQGTGA, per germline. The CDR3 reads CASSLTGTDNEQFF. The CDR3 nucleotides are TGTGCCAGCAGCTTAACGGGGACAGACAATGAGCAGTTCTTC.